These 29 T cell receptor beta chains originate from one sample sequenced in a study of blood T cells in healthy people across ages (dated by TCRdb to about 2015). Library creation used 5' RACE. Sequenced on an Illumina HiSeq 2500. A second PCR of about 6 to 11 cycles was performed with a sample-barcoded 5' primer and a J-beta primer mix. TCRdb reran the public reads through fastp at Q25 and MiXCR, keeping productive beta chains. Each CDR3 protein gets just one entry, which takes the most common genes and DNA from the rows behind it. Within this sample are about 1,400,000 distinct CDR3 sequences, with approximately 59% of them counted one time only. Under 8.5% of the sample comes from the top ten. The sample consisted of blood. The receptors were gathered from a man between 18 and 29 years old in good health.

This sequence joins TRBV6-5 and TRBJ2-1; the match to TRBD1 covers 7 bases. Germline CDR1 reads MNHEY; CDR2 reads SVGAGI. The CDR3 runs to 14 residues. The V and J ends lost 2 bases and 6 bases, in that order; junction bases with no gene match: 4. This chain's CDR3 is CASSYRQGANEQFF. The CDR3 coding sequence is TGTGCCAGCAGTTACCGACAGGGAGCCAATGAGCAGTTCTTC.

In this sample, this clonotype turned up a few times. J is TRBJ2-3 and V is TRBV20-1; D could derive from TRBD1 or TRBD2 (5 bases each). CDR1 and CDR2 from the germline V gene are DFQATT and SNEGSKA (reference sequence). The CDR3 covers 15 residues. V was shortened by 4 bases and J by 0 bases, with 14 bases between the two germline ends. The CDR3, as DNA: TGCAGTGCTAACGGGGCCCCGACTAGCACAGATACGCAGTATTTT. It translates to CSANGAPTSTDTQYF.

J is TRBJ2-1 and V is TRBV7-2; possibly TRBD1 or TRBD2 for D (5 bases each). The CDR3 has 17 amino acids. Per germline, CDR1 SGHTA and CDR2 FQGNSA. Trimming took off 5 bases at V and 7 bases at J, with 24 bases between the two ends. The CDR3, as DNA: TGTGCCAGCAGCCCTCCTAGAGAGTGGGGGACGGTAAATGAGCAGTTCTTC. This codes for CASSPPREWGTVNEQFF.

In its sample, this clonotype was seen a few times. The chain recombines TRBV10-3 with TRBJ2-5, with 8 bases fitting TRBD1. The DNA end favors TRBJ2-7, so the J call may be wrong. Germline CDR1 ENHRY, CDR2 SYGVKD. This CDR3 region has 14 residues. The CDR3 region has the DNA TGTGCCACCGGACAGGGAGATAACACCTACGAGCAGTACTTC. Encoded protein: CATGQGDNTYEQYF.

The CDR3 region has the DNA TGTGCCAGCAGCTCATTGTGGGAGACCCAGTACTTC. Residues: CASSSLWETQYF. The rearrangement uses TRBV7-2 and TRBJ2-5; D ambiguous. The CDR3 runs to 12 residues. Looked up from germline, CDR1 is SGHTA and CDR2 is FQGNSA. Trimming cost V 4 bases and J 5 bases, with 8 bases left between them.

This clonotype was seen a single time. The V gene is TRBV14, the J gene TRBJ2-3; unclear D gene. The CDR3 contains 15 residues. V shed 0 bases and J shed 2 bases, with 9 bases lying between them. Germline lookup yields CDR1 SGHDN and CDR2 FVKESK. The CDR3 spells CASSQEAPSTDTQYF. The CDR3 DNA is TGTGCCAGCAGCCAAGAAGCACCATCCACAGATACGCAGTATTTT. Based on the CDR3 plus reference TRBV14 and TRBJ2-3, the full variable domain is EAGVTQFPSHSVIEKGQTVTLRCDPISGHDNLYWYRRVMGKEIKFLLHFVKESKQDESGMPNNRFLAERTGGTYSTLKVQPAELEDSGVYFCASSQEAPSTDTQYFGPGTRLTVL.

The gene calls are TRBV6-2 or TRBV6-3 and TRBJ2-7, with TRBD1 matching over 9 bases. Germline-derived CDR1 and CDR2 are MNHEY and SVGEGT. The CDR3 consists of 19 residues. Unmatched junction bases numbered 23, after V lost 6 bases and J lost 5 bases. This CDR3 is CASSPYRLGQGSVINEQYF. Written as DNA, the CDR3 is TGTGCCAGCAGCCCATATAGACTGGGACAGGGATCGGTCATCAACGAGCAGTACTTC.

This clonotype was observed at least ten times. The J gene is TRBJ2-7, the V gene TRBV6-1; D may be TRBD1 (6 bases). V shed 6 bases and J shed 6 bases, with 21 bases lying between them. Germline CDR1 and CDR2: MNHNS and SASEGT. There are 15 residues in the CDR3. The CDR3 spells CASSQGVVQGSEQYF. CDR3 nucleotides: TGTGCCAGCAGCCAAGGCGTGGTACAGGGAAGCGAGCAGTACTTC.

This clonotype was picked up a small number of times. The chain carries TRBV20-1 and TRBJ1-2; D not resolved. This CDR3 has 15 residues. V lost 3 bases and J 8 bases, leaving 22 bases between the germline ends. CDR1 and CDR2 from the germline V gene are DFQATT and SNEGSKA (reference sequence). CDR3 in amino acids: CSASPNRREVGGYTF. CDR3 DNA: TGCAGTGCTAGTCCCAACAGAAGGGAAGTCGGCGGCTACACCTTC.

The chain carries TRBV9 and TRBJ2-4; 7 bases are shared with TRBD2. The J call may be mistaken, given a closer DNA end match to TRBJ2-7. Germline V gene lookup returns CDR1 SGDLS and CDR2 YYNGEE. This CDR3 comprises 15 residues. This CDR3 reads CASSARLADTYEQYF. The CDR3 nucleotides read TGTGCCAGCAGCGCGAGACTAGCCGATACCTACGAGCAGTACTTC.

V gene TRBV6-6 combines with J gene TRBJ1-1, with D maybe TRBD1 (5 bases). The V end lost 6 bases, the J end lost 4 bases, and 12 bases lay between the germline ends. The CDR3 is made up of 13 amino acids. The germline V gene has CDR1 MNHNY and CDR2 SVGAGI (reference sequence). In DNA, the CDR3 is TGTGCCAGCAGCCTCGGGGCAATCACTGAAGCTTTCTTT. The encoded protein is CASSLGAITEAFF.

The chain links TRBV20-1 to TRBJ2-4; the D gene is possibly TRBD2 (6 bases). CDR1 and CDR2 from the germline V gene are DFQATT and SNEGSKA (reference sequence). V gave up 3 bases and J gave up 1 base, with 13 bases separating them. The CDR3 sequence is 15 residues long. CDR3 DNA: TGCAGTGCTAGTCTACGGGGGAGGGCCAAAAACATTCAGTACTTC. Translation gives CSASLRGRAKNIQYF.

The sample holds a few counts of this clonotype. J is TRBJ2-5 and V is TRBV6-5; D may be TRBD2 (5 bases). The germline V gene encodes CDR1 MNHEY and CDR2 SVGAGI. V gave up 7 bases and J gave up 2 bases, with 14 bases separating them. This CDR3 has 14 residues. The CDR3 here is CASTISAGQETQYF. The CDR3 DNA sequence: TGTGCCAGCACGATAAGTGCGGGTCAAGAGACCCAGTACTTC.

The chain carries TRBV7-2 and TRBJ2-3; D is possibly TRBD2 (5 bases). Germline values: CDR1 SGHTA, CDR2 FQGNSA. CDR3 length: 12 residues. Trimming left V 6 bases short and J 9 bases short, with 13 bases between. CDR3 in amino acids: CASRRGKGTQYF. CDR3 bases: TGTGCCAGCAGAAGAGGGAAAGGGACGCAGTATTTT. The variable domain in full, completed from reference TRBV7-2 and TRBJ2-3, reads GAGVSQSPSNKVTEKGKDVELRCDPISGHTALYWYRQSLGQGLEFLIYFQGNSAPDKSGLPSDRFSAERTGGSVSTLTIQRTQQEDSAVYLCASRRGKGTQYFGPGTRLTVL.

The sample holds a few counts of this clonotype. This chain uses TRBV6-6 with TRBJ2-1; either TRBD1 or TRBD2 may supply D (6 bases each). The germline gives CDR1 MNHNY, CDR2 SVGAGI (reference sequence). V was pared by 2 bases and J by 13 bases, with 21 bases between. CDR3 size: 15 residues. Here the CDR3 DNA reads TGTGCCAGCAGTTACGACCGTCGGGGGCTATTGCCTCAGTTCTTC. Translation gives CASSYDRRGLLPQFF.

The chain uses TRBV5-6 and TRBJ1-2; 7 nucleotides agree with TRBD1. Germline V gene sequence: CDR1 SGHDT, CDR2 YYEEEE. CDR3 length equals 15 residues. Trimming took 4 bases from V and 8 from J; bases not matched to a gene: 14. CDR3 DNA: TGTGCCAGCAGCCTTGGAGGGGGCAGGGAGTCAGGCTACACCTTC. As protein: CASSLGGGRESGYTF.

This clonotype showed up just once. The chain is built from TRBV24-1 and TRBJ2-1; 10 bases match TRBD1. V lost 1 base, J lost 4 bases, and 6 bases stayed unmatched. Per germline, CDR1 KGHDR and CDR2 SFDVKD. CDR3 length equals 17 residues. CDR3: CATSDFTGDRGYNEQFF. In DNA, the CDR3 is TGTGCCACCAGTGATTTTACCGGGGACAGGGGATACAATGAGCAGTTCTTC.

This rearrangement joins TRBV7-9 to TRBJ2-5; weak D call: TRBD1 (5 bases). In germline, CDR1 is SEHNR, CDR2 FQNEAQ (reference sequence). The CDR3 length is 13 residues. V lost 5 bases and J lost 3, with 10 bases in between. CDR3 protein: CASSPLREETQYF. In DNA, the CDR3 is TGTGCCAGCAGCCCCCTCAGGGAAGAGACCCAGTACTTC.

The chain links TRBV6-1 to TRBJ2-1; D may be TRBD1 (5 bases). The CDR3 runs 15 residues. The V end was cut by 1 base, the J end by 9 bases, with 16 bases between. The germline gives CDR1 MNHNS, CDR2 SASEGT. The CDR3 DNA reads as TGTGCCAGCAGTGAAGGTGCAGGGATAAGGGGTGAGCAGTTCTTC. Protein sequence: CASSEGAGIRGEQFF.

This clonotype was observed a few times. CDR3 residues: CASSLSGWVYEQYF. For the CDR3, the DNA is TGTGCCAGCAGTTTAAGCGGGTGGGTCTACGAGCAGTACTTC. The chain joins TRBV28 to TRBJ2-7; maybe TRBD2 (6 bases). This CDR3 comprises 14 residues. Trimming pared 2 bases from V and 3 bases from J, leaving 11 bases between. Per germline, CDR1 MDHEN and CDR2 SYDVKM.

This clonotype was picked up a small number of times. The rearrangement uses TRBV27 and TRBJ2-3; D gene unclear. The germline V and J ends were trimmed by 6 bases and 0 bases, with 13 bases remaining between them. CDR1 and CDR2 (germline): MNHEY, SMNVEV (reference sequence). CDR3 length: 15 residues. CDR3 in DNA: TGTGCCAGCAGGGCAGGTATTACTAGCACAGATACGCAGTATTTT. Translated: CASRAGITSTDTQYF.

The chain employs TRBV7-9 and TRBJ1-1; a possible D gene is TRBD1 (6 bases). Germline values: CDR1 SEHNR, CDR2 FQNEAQ (reference sequence). The CDR3 totals 17 residues. V gave up 7 bases and J gave up 1 base, with 22 bases separating them. The CDR3 sequence: CASIEGRYTGRNTEAFF. The CDR3 nucleotides read TGTGCCAGCATCGAGGGAAGGTATACAGGGAGGAACACTGAAGCTTTCTTT.

The chain couples TRBV10-3 to TRBJ2-5; 7 nucleotides agree with TRBD1. The V gene end was trimmed by 2 bases and the J gene end by 2 bases; junction bases not matched to a gene: 8. The CDR3 is made up of 16 amino acids. CDR1 is ENHRY and CDR2 is SYGVKD in the germline V gene. The CDR3 sequence: CAISEGRAGGQETQYF. The CDR3 DNA follows: TGTGCCATCAGTGAGGGGCGTGCAGGGGGTCAAGAGACCCAGTACTTC.

This clonotype was observed many times. The rearrangement joins TRBV7-9 to TRBJ2-3; 8 bases agree with TRBD1. Looked up from germline, CDR1 is SEHNR and CDR2 is FQNEAQ (reference sequence). CDR3 size: 15 residues. V lost 5 bases, J lost 2 bases, and 6 bases stayed unmatched. The CDR3 nucleotides read TGTGCCAGCAGCCCCCAGGGGGCGAACACAGATACGCAGTATTTT. Its protein is CASSPQGANTDTQYF.

This clonotype was counted once. The junction departs from the called germline gene at one end, perhaps through a read error. V gene TRBV5-4 combines with J gene TRBJ2-7; D remains ambiguous. Germline V CDR1 and CDR2: SGHNT, YYREEE (reference sequence). The CDR3 is 14 residues long. The CDR3 loop reads CANSRLASTYEQYF. CDR3 nucleotides: TGTGCCAACAGCAGACTCGCCTCGACCTACGAGCAGTACTTC. The full variable domain, rest sourced from reference TRBV5-4 and TRBJ2-7, is ETGVTQSPTHLIKTRGQQVTLRCSSQSGHNTVSWYQQALGQGPQFIFQYYREEENGRGNFPPRFSGLQFPNYSSELNVNALELDDSALYLCANSRLASTYEQYFGPGTRLTVT.

The rearrangement uses TRBV29-1 and TRBJ2-7; no clear D. V was pared by 7 bases and J by 7 bases, with 17 bases between. Per germline, CDR1 SQVTM and CDR2 ANQGSEA. CDR3 length equals 12 residues. CDR3 residues: CSGLMLGNEQYF. The CDR3 nucleotides are TGCAGCGGGTTAATGTTGGGCAATGAGCAGTACTTC.

This clonotype has a single count. The chain links TRBV11-2 to TRBJ2-5, with D possibly TRBD2 on 6 matching bases. Germline-derived CDR1 and CDR2 are SGHAT and FQNNGV. The CDR3 sequence is 14 residues long. V lost 5 bases and J lost 3, with 13 bases in between. CDR3 region: CASSPRGLKETQYF. In DNA, the CDR3 is TGTGCCAGCAGCCCTCGGGGACTCAAAGAGACCCAGTACTTC.

The chain carries TRBV7-2 and TRBJ1-4; D remains unclear. CDR1 is SGHTA, CDR2 FQGNSA, per germline. V shed 5 bases and J shed 0 bases, with 10 bases lying between them. CDR3 length: 15 amino acids. As DNA, the CDR3 is TGTGCCAGCAGCCCCTACGTATCAACTAATGAAAAACTGTTTTTT. Amino acid sequence: CASSPYVSTNEKLFF.

This clonotype has just a few counts. CDR3 sequence: CSATGTAPLSYEQYF. In nucleotides, the CDR3 is TGCAGTGCAACCGGGACAGCACCTCTCTCCTACGAGCAGTACTTC. This chain joins TRBV20-1 and TRBJ2-7; 7 bases match TRBD1. The CDR3 sequence is 15 residues long. Trimming took 6 bases from V and 0 from J; bases not matched to a gene: 11. The germline gives CDR1 DFQATT, CDR2 SNEGSKA (reference sequence).